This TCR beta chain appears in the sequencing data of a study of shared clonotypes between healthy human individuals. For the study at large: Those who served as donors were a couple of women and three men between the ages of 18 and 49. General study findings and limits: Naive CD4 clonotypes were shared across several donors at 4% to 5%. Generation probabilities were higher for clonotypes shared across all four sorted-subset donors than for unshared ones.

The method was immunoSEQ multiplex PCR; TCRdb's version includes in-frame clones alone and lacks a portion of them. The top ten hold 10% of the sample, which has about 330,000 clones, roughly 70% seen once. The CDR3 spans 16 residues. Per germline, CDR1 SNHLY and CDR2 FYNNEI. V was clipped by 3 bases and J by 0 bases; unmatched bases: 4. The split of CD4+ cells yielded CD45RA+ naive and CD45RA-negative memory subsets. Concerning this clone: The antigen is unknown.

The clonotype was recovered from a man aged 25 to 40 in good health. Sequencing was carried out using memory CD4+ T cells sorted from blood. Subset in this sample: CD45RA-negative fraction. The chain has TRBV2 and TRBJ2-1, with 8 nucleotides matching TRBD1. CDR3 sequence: CASSEEDRASYNEQFF. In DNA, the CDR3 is TGTGCCAGCAGTGAGGAGGACAGGGCCTCCTACAATGAGCAGTTCTTC.